Each of the 21 T cell receptor beta chains below was sequenced from the same sample in a study of cytomegalovirus exposure and HLA in healthy donors. Researchers ran the PCR with 60 Vbeta and 13 Jbeta primers. Here immunoSEQ multiplex PCR was the method, and the copy in TCRdb shows in-frame clones only, minus some. Its clone listing holds around 140,000 clones. Sample: PBMCs. These receptors were collected from a male donor in good health and CMV-seronegative.

This sequence joins TRBV5-6 and TRBJ2-7; 12 bases map to TRBD2. Germline V gene lookup returns CDR1 SGHDT and CDR2 YYEEEE. The CDR3 loop spans 15 amino acids. V lost 3 bases and J lost 6; bases outside the gene matches: 7. This chain's CDR3 is CASSYRTSGTFEQYF. In nucleotides, the CDR3 is TGTGCCAGCAGCTACCGGACTAGCGGGACCTTCGAGCAGTACTTC.

This chain links TRBV30 with TRBJ1-1; D uncertain. The CDR3 extends over 14 amino acids. V lost 0 bases, J lost 5 bases, and 13 bases lay in between. Germline loops: CDR1 GTSNPN, CDR2 SVGIG (reference sequence). The CDR3 DNA sequence: TGTGCCTGGAGTGTACTGGGAGGGATGACTGAAGCTTTCTTT. It is translated as CAWSVLGGMTEAFF.

The chain has TRBV6-6 and TRBJ1-2; weak D call: TRBD1 (6 bases). Between the trimmed V and J ends, which lost 4 bases and 4 bases, there was a span of 19 bases. In germline, CDR1 is MNHNY, CDR2 SVGAGI (reference sequence). The CDR3 sequence is 16 residues long. The CDR3, as DNA: TGTGCCAGCAGTTCCACAGTGTTACAGGGAACCTATGGCTACACCTTC. As protein: CASSSTVLQGTYGYTF.

The CDR3 region is CASSLGQGNLQETQYF. The CDR3 DNA reads as TGTGCCAGCAGCTTAGGACAGGGGAACCTTCAAGAGACCCAGTACTTC. The chain uses TRBV7-9 and TRBJ2-5, with 8 bases fitting TRBD1. Germline V lookup: CDR1 SEHNR, CDR2 FQNEAQ (reference sequence). V shed 1 base and J 2 bases; nucleotides not matched to a gene: 6. The length of the CDR3 is 16 residues.

V usage is TRBV2 and J usage is TRBJ1-1, with a tentative D call TRBD1 (6 bases). CDR3 length: 13 amino acids. Germline lookup yields CDR1 SNHLY and CDR2 FYNNEI. Trimming shortened V by 2 bases and J by 7 bases, and 11 bases separated the two germline ends. The CDR3: CASSENRADEAFF. As DNA, the CDR3 is TGTGCCAGCAGTGAAAACAGGGCTGATGAAGCTTTCTTT. The whole variable domain, filled in from reference TRBV2 and TRBJ1-1, reads EPEVTQTPSHQVTQMGQEVILRCVPISNHLYFYWYRQILGQKVEFLVSFYNNEISEKSEIFDDQFSVERPDGSNFTLKIRSTKLEDSAMYFCASSENRADEAFFGQGTRLTVV.

This chain connects TRBV5-4 to TRBJ1-1; 9 nucleotides align to TRBD1. The CDR3 is made up of 15 amino acids. The germline V gene has CDR1 SGHNT and CDR2 YYREEE (reference sequence). V lost 4 bases and J lost 6; bases outside the gene matches: 10. CDR3 DNA: TGTGCCAGCAGCCAAGAGACAGGGGGAAGTGCTGAAGCTTTCTTT. It yields the protein CASSQETGGSAEAFF.

The rearrangement joins TRBV7-9 to TRBJ1-3; no definite D call. Germline assignment: CDR1 SEHNR and CDR2 FQNEAQ (reference sequence). V lost 5 bases to trimming and J lost 4 bases, with 21 bases between them. CDR3 length: 17 residues. As DNA, the CDR3 is TGTGCCAGCAGCGTGGGGAGGGTGACTTTTAGCGGAAACACCATATATTTT. It specifies CASSVGRVTFSGNTIYF.

The V call is TRBV14, the J call TRBJ2-2, with a tentative D call TRBD2 (5 bases). Looked up from germline, CDR1 is SGHDN and CDR2 is FVKESK. The V end lost 3 bases, the J end lost 4 bases, and 12 bases lay between the germline ends. The CDR3 has 15 amino acids. CDR3 nucleotides: TGTGCCAGCAGCCACCGGCGGGTGGCCACCGGGGAGCTGTTTTTT. Encoded protein: CASSHRRVATGELFF. Using reference TRBV14 and TRBJ2-2 for the parts outside the CDR3, the full variable domain is EAGVTQFPSHSVIEKGQTVTLRCDPISGHDNLYWYRRVMGKEIKFLLHFVKESKQDESGMPNNRFLAERTGGTYSTLKVQPAELEDSGVYFCASSHRRVATGELFFGEGSRLTVL.

V and J are TRBV5-6 and TRBJ1-6; 10 nucleotides line up with TRBD1. Germline lookup yields CDR1 SGHDT and CDR2 YYEEEE. The ends lost 0 bases at V and 7 bases at J; junction bases unmatched: 4. The CDR3 sequence is 16 residues long. In DNA, the CDR3 is TGTGCCAGCAGCTTGGCCGGGGACAGGGGAAATTCACCCCTCCACTTT. This sequence encodes CASSLAGDRGNSPLHF.

The chain recombines TRBV7-9 with TRBJ1-2, with a possible D match to TRBD1 (6 bases). Germline CDR1 SEHNR, CDR2 FQNEAQ (reference sequence). V was shortened by 0 bases and J by 6 bases, with 14 bases between the two germline ends. The length of the CDR3 is 15 residues. CDR3 region: CASSLAAGDVDGYTF. DNA of the CDR3: TGTGCCAGCAGCTTAGCGGCAGGGGATGTCGATGGCTACACCTTC. The variable domain in full, completed from reference TRBV7-9 and TRBJ1-2, reads DTGVSQNPRHKITKRGQNVTFRCDPISEHNRLYWYRQTLGQGPEFLTYFQNEAQLEKSRLLSDRFSAERPKGSFSTLEIQRTEQGDSAMYLCASSLAAGDVDGYTFGSGTRLTVV.

The chain has TRBV28 and TRBJ2-2, with 10 positions matching TRBD2. There are 17 residues in the CDR3. The junction had 17 bases not matched to a gene; V was cut back by 6 bases and J by 10 bases. Germline-derived CDR1 and CDR2 are MDHEN and SYDVKM. CDR3 nucleotide sequence: TGTGCCAGCAGCCCTACTAGCGGGGACCCCCGATGGCCGGAGCTGTTTTTT. Translation gives CASSPTSGDPRWPELFF.

The chain couples TRBV10-3 to TRBJ1-2, with 8 positions matching TRBD1. Trimming removed 7 bases from V and 2 bases from J; junction bases left unmatched: 3. The CDR3 extends over 13 amino acids. The V gene's germline CDR1 is ENHRY and CDR2 SYGVKD. The CDR3 nucleotides read TGTGCCATCAAGACAGGGGAGAACTATGGCTACACCTTC. This codes for CAIKTGENYGYTF.

Here the CDR3 reads CASSLEFESYGYTF. CDR3 DNA: TGTGCCAGCAGCTTAGAGTTCGAGAGCTATGGCTACACCTTC. The J gene is TRBJ1-2, the V gene TRBV11-2; no clear D. CDR1 is SGHAT and CDR2 is FQNNGV in the germline V gene. The V end lost 0 bases, the J end lost 4 bases, and 9 bases lay between the germline ends. This CDR3 comprises 14 residues.

The genes are TRBV13 and TRBJ1-1, with a weak D call TRBD1 (5 bases). Trimming pared 5 bases from V and 11 bases from J, leaving 18 bases between. This CDR3 has 13 amino acids. CDR1 is PRHDT, CDR2 FYEKMQ, per germline (reference sequence). CDR3 coding DNA: TGTGCCAGCAGCCGCGCGGGGCCAGAAGAGGCTTTCTTT. Protein sequence: CASSRAGPEEAFF. Full variable domain (rest looked up from reference TRBV13 and TRBJ1-1): AAGVIQSPRHLIKEKRETATLKCYPIPRHDTVYWYQQGPGQDPQFLISFYEKMQSDKGSIPDRFSAQQFSDYHSELNMSSLELGDSALYFCASSRAGPEEAFFGQGTRLTVV.

CDR3 region: CASSDIGGTQYF. The CDR3 DNA reads TGTGCCAGCAGTGACATCGGGGGGACCCAGTACTTC. The V and J genes are TRBV6-1 and TRBJ2-5, with a tentative D call TRBD2 (6 bases). Germline loops: CDR1 MNHNS, CDR2 SASEGT. The CDR3 is made up of 12 amino acids. Trimming cost V 3 bases and J 7 bases, with 9 bases left between them.

The chain combines TRBV4-2 with TRBJ1-1, with 8 bases aligning to TRBD1. J lost 4 bases, V lost 4 bases, and 5 bases had no gene match. The CDR3 is 14 amino acids. The V gene's germline CDR1 is LGHNA and CDR2 YNFKEQ. The CDR3 DNA is TGTGCCAGCAGCCCACAGGGGGTTGGCACTGAAGCTTTCTTT. It translates to CASSPQGVGTEAFF.

The rearrangement links TRBV7-3 to TRBJ1-2; D remains ambiguous. Trimming removed 2 bases at V and 0 bases at J, with 4 bases between. CDR1 and CDR2 (germline): SGHTA, FQGTGA. The CDR3 sequence is 13 residues long. CDR3 in DNA: TGTGCCAGCAGCTTAGAGGCTAACTATGGCTACACCTTC. Its translation is CASSLEANYGYTF.

The V gene is TRBV29-1, the J gene TRBJ1-1; 9 nucleotides align to TRBD1. With 6 bases clipped from V and 5 bases from J, the junction kept 7 bases outside the gene matches. This CDR3 is 13 amino acids long. Germline V lookup: CDR1 SQVTM, CDR2 ANQGSEA. CDR3 nucleotides: TGCAGCGTAGCAAACAGGGGGCTAACTGAAGCTTTCTTT. Its translation is CSVANRGLTEAFF.

This CDR3 is CASTDGQTLTNEKLFF. The CDR3 nucleotides are TGTGCCAGCACCGACGGACAGACATTGACTAATGAAAAACTGTTTTTT. This rearrangement joins TRBV6-6 to TRBJ1-4; TRBD1 is a possible D gene (6 bases). The germline CDR1 and CDR2 sequences are MNHNY and SVGAGI (reference sequence). CDR3 length equals 16 residues. Trimming pared 7 bases from V and 2 bases from J, leaving 17 bases between.

The chain joins TRBV7-9 to TRBJ2-6, with TRBD1 identical over 11 bases. Germline CDR1 reads SEHNR; CDR2 reads FQNEAQ (reference sequence). The CDR3 consists of 17 residues. Trimming removed 1 base from V and 3 bases from J; junction bases left unmatched: 2. CDR3 protein: CASSLGTGGVGANVLTF. CDR3 DNA sequence: TGTGCCAGCAGCTTAGGGACAGGGGGCGTTGGGGCCAACGTCCTGACTTTC.

The chain has TRBV29-1 and TRBJ2-7; 8 bases are a match to TRBD1. The germline gives CDR1 SQVTM, CDR2 ANQGSEA. CDR3 size: 14 residues. J was trimmed by 3 bases and V by 4 bases; bases with no gene match: 8. CDR3 nucleotide sequence: TGCAGCGTTGTCGGTGCGGACAGGGTCTACGAGCAGTACTTC. This codes for CSVVGADRVYEQYF.